This TCR beta chain was documented in a study of metastatic and nonmetastatic thyroid tumors. Study-wide context: Repertoires from blood and tumor or nodule tissue of malignant and benign thyroid patients were compared.

V gave up 8 bases and J gave up 7 bases, with 20 bases separating them. CDR1 and CDR2 (germline): SNHLY, FYNNEI. The CDR3 runs 14 residues. Ahead of thyroid surgery, no patient had received treatment of any kind. TCRdb re-called the PCR reads via MiXCR. Of more than 10,000 clones listed, around 23% are singletons. This chain joins TRBV2 and TRBJ1-2, with D possibly TRBD1 on 5 matching bases. Sequencing used blood. This TCR came from a male donor with papillary thyroid cancer or a benign thyroid nodule (not recorded which). Some clones in this sample may be carry-over from other donors' samples. The CDR3 bases are TGTGCCAGCGCGGATGCGGAGACAGCCGCTGGCTACACCTTC. This codes for CASADAETAAGYTF.